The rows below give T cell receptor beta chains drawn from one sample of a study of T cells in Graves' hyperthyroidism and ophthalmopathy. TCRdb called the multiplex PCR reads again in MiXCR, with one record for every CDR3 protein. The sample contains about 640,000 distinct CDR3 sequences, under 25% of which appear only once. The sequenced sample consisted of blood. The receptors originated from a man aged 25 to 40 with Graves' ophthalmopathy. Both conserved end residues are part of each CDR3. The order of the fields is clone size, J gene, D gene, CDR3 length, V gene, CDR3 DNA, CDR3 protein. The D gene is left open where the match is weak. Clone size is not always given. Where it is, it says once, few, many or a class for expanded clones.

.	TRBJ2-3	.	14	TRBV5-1	TGCGCCAGCAGCTTGGAGGTTAGCACAGATACGCAGTATTTT	CASSLEVSTDTQYF
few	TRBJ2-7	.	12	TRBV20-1	TGCAGTGCTAGAGACACTTTCCCACCAGAATACTTC	CSARDTFPPEYF
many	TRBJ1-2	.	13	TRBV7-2	TGTGCCAGCAGAAGCGCAGGCTCCTATGGCTACACCTTC	CASRSAGSYGYTF
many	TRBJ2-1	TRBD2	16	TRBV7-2	TGTGCCAGCAGCTGGCGGCGGGAGTACGGGGGAGATGAGCAGTTCTTC	CASSWRREYGGDEQFF
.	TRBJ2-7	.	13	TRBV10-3	TGTGCCACCAGTTGGCTAGCGAAAGGCGAGCAGTACTTC	CATSWLAKGEQYF
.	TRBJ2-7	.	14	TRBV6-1	TGTGCCAGCAGTACCGGACAGTATTCCTACGAGCAGTACTTC	CASSTGQYSYEQYF
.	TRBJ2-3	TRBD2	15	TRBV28	TGTGCCAGCTCCCGGACTAGCGGGGCGGGAGATACGCAGTATTTT	CASSRTSGAGDTQYF
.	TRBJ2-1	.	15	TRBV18	TGTGCCAGCTCACCAGGAGCCAACTCCTACAATGAGCAGTTCTTC	CASSPGANSYNEQFF
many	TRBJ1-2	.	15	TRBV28	TGTGCCAGCAGTGCTACCCCGAAGGGCCGGTATGGCTACACCTTC	CASSATPKGRYGYTF
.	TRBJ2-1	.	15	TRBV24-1	TGTGCCACCAGTGATGACCGATTCTCCTACAATGAGCAGTTCTTC	CATSDDRFSYNEQFF
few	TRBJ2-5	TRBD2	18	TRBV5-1	TGCGCCAGCAGCTTGGCCCCCGCTAGCGGGAGTGCGAGGGAGACCCAGTACTTC	CASSLAPASGSARETQYF
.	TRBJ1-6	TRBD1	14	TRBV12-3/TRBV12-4	TGTGCCAGCAGTTTGGACAGGGGGAGTTCACCCCTCCACTTT	CASSLDRGSSPLHF
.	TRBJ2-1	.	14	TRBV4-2	TGTGCCAGCAGCCAAGAGTACTCTCCCAATGAGCAGTTCTTC	CASSQEYSPNEQFF
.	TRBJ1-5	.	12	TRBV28	TGTGCCAGCAGTTTCGAGAATCAGCCCCAGCATTTT	CASSFENQPQHF
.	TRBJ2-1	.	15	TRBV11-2	TGCGCCAGCAGCCAAGCGCAGGGAATGGTCAATGAGCAGTTCTTC	CASSQAQGMVNEQFF
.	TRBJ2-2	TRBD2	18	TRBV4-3	TGCGCCAGCAGCCCTCAGACACTAGCGGGAGGGAGGACCGGGGAGCTGTTTTTT	CASSPQTLAGGRTGELFF
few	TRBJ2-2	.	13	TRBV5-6	TGTGCCAGCAGCTTAGGTTTGGCCGGGGAGCTGTTTTTT	CASSLGLAGELFF
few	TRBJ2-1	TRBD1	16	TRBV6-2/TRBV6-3	TGTGCCAGCAGTTACGGGGACAGGGGGCTAATGGATGAGCAGTTCTTC	CASSYGDRGLMDEQFF
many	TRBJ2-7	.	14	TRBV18	TGTGCCAGCTCGCGAGGGGGGTATATCTACGAGCAGTACTTC	CASSRGGYIYEQYF
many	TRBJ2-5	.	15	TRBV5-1	TGCGCCAGCAGCTTGGGCAGCGGAGCGCAAGAGACCCAGTACTTC	CASSLGSGAQETQYF
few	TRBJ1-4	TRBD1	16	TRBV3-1	TGTGCCAGCAGCCAAGCTTCGCTACAGGGGTATGAAAAACTGTTTTTT	CASSQASLQGYEKLFF
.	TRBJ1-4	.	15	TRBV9	TGTGCCAGCAGCGTAGCTGGGGCCGCTTATGAAAAACTGTTTTTT	CASSVAGAAYEKLFF
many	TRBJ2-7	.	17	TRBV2	TGTGCCAGCAGTGTATTCCGGGATGGTCGCGGCTCCTACGAGCAGTACTTC	CASSVFRDGRGSYEQYF
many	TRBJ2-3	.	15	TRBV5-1	TGCGCCAGCAGCTTGGCCGTGGCCACCACAGATACGCAGTATTTT	CASSLAVATTDTQYF
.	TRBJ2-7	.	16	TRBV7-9	TGTGCCAGCAGCCAGGAGTGGACAGACGACTCCTACGAGCAGTACTTC	CASSQEWTDDSYEQYF
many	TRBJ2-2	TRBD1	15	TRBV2	TGTGCCAGCGGTAGACAGGGGACGAACACCGGGGAGCTGTTTTTT	CASGRQGTNTGELFF
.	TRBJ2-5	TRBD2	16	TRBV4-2	TGTGCCAGCAGCGTCCGACTAGCGGGAGATGTAGAGACCCAGTACTTC	CASSVRLAGDVETQYF
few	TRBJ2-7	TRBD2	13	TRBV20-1	TGCAGTGCTAGAGAGGTAGCGGGAGCTGAGCAGTACTTC	CSAREVAGAEQYF
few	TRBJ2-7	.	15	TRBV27	TGTGCCAGCAGTTTATCTCGCGTAAGCTCCTACGAGCAGTACTTC	CASSLSRVSSYEQYF
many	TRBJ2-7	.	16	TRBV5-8	TGTGCCAGCAGCTTGTCGAGACAGGAACTCTCCTACGAGCAGTACTTC	CASSLSRQELSYEQYF
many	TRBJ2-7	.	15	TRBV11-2	TGTGCCAGCAGCTTAAAGACAGGAATCTCCTACGAGCAGTACTTC	CASSLKTGISYEQYF
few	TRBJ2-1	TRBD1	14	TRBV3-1	TGTGCCAGCAGCCAAGGGGACAGGGGGCTTGAGCAGTTCTTC	CASSQGDRGLEQFF
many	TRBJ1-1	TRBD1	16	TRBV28	TGTGCCAGCAGTTTCCCGGGACAGCGGGGGATGACTGAAGCTTTCTTT	CASSFPGQRGMTEAFF
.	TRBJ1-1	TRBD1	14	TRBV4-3	TGCGCCAGCAGCCAATCCCGGGACAGTGAGCGAGCTTTCTTT	CASSQSRDSERAFF
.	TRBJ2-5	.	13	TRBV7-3	TGTGCCAGCAGCTTCGGGGATAAAGAGACCCAGTACTTC	CASSFGDKETQYF
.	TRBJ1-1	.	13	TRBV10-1	TGCGCCAGCAGTGAGAGGGGCCCAATTGAAGCTTTCTTT	CASSERGPIEAFF
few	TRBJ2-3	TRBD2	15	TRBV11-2	TGTGCCAGCAGCCCTTCTAGCGGTAACACAGATACGCAGTATTTT	CASSPSSGNTDTQYF
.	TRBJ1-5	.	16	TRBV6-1	TGTGCCAGCGGCATCGATTCCCGGGGGTCCTATCAGCCCCAGCATTTT	CASGIDSRGSYQPQHF
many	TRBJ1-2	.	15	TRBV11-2	TGTGCCAGCAGCTTTTCGGAGGGGGGGCCGGATGGCTACACCTTC	CASSFSEGGPDGYTF
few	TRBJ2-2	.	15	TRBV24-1	TGTGCCACCAGTGGGGGCCATGGTGACACCGGGGAGCTGTTTTTT	CATSGGHGDTGELFF
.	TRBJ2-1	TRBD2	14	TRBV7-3	TGTGCCAGCAGCTTAAATGGGGGAGGGAGTGAGCAGTTCTTC	CASSLNGGGSEQFF
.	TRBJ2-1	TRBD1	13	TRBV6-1	TGTGCCAGCACTGGACAGGGGTACAATGAGCAGTTCTTC	CASTGQGYNEQFF
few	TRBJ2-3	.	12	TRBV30	TGTGCCTGGAGTGTACCGCCTGATACGCAGTATTTT	CAWSVPPDTQYF
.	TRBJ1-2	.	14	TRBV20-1	TGCAGTGCCCCTGGGGCCGTTGGGACCTATGGCTACACCTTC	CSAPGAVGTYGYTF
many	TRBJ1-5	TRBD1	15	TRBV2	TGTGCCAGCAGTGAAGGTCAGACAGGGAATCAGCCCCAGCATTTT	CASSEGQTGNQPQHF
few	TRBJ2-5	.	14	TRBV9	TGTGCCAGCAGCCCCTCCGGGTTCGGGGGGACCCAGTACTTC	CASSPSGFGGTQYF
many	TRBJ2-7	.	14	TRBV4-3	TGCGCCAGCAGCCAAGACCGCCGGTTCTACGAGCAGTACTTC	CASSQDRRFYEQYF
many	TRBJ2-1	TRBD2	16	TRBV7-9	TGTGCCAGCAGCCCGACTAGCGGGAGGGCGGTCAATGAGCAGTTCTTC	CASSPTSGRAVNEQFF
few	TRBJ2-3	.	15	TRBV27	TGTGCCAGCAGTAACGGACCAATGGGCACAGATACGCAGTATTTT	CASSNGPMGTDTQYF
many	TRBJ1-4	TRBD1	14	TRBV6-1	TGTGCCAGCAGTGTAGGACAGGGGGCGGAAAAACTGTTTTTT	CASSVGQGAEKLFF
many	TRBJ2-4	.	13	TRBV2	TGTGCCAGCAGTGAACTAGCCAAAAACATTCAGTACTTC	CASSELAKNIQYF
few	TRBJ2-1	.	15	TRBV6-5	TGTGCCAGCAGTTACTCGATCCCCGGGTACAATGAGCAGTTCTTC	CASSYSIPGYNEQFF
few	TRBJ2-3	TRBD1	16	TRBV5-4	TGTGCCAGCAGCTTGCGGTCCGGGACAGTCACAGATACGCAGTATTTT	CASSLRSGTVTDTQYF